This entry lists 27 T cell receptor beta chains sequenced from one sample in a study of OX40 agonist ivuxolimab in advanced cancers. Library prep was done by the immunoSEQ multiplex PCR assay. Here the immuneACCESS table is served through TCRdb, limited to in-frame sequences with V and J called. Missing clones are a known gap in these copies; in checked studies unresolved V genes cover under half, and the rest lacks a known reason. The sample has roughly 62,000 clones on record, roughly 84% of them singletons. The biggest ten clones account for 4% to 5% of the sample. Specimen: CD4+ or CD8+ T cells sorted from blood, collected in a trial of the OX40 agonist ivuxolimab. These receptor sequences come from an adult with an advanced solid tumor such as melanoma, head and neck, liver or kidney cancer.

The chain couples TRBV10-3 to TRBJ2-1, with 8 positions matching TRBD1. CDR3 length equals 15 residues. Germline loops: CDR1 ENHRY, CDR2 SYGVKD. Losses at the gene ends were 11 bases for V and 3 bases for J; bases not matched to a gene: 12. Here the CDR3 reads CAVRSWTGLYNEQFF. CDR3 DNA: TGTGCCGTCCGCTCTTGGACAGGGCTCTACAATGAGCAGTTCTTC.

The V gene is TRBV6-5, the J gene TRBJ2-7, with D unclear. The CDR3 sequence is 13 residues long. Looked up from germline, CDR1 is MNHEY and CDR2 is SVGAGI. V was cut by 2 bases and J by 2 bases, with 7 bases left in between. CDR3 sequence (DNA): TGTGCCAGCAGTTACGTGGCTGCCTACGAGCAGTACTTC. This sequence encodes CASSYVAAYEQYF.

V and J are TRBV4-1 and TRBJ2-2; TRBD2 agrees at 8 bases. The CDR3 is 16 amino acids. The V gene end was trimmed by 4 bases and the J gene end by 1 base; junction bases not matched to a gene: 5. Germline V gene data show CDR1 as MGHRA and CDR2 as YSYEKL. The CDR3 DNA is TGCGCCAGCAGCCTTGGACTAGCCGAGAACACCGGGGAGCTGTTTTTT. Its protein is CASSLGLAENTGELFF.

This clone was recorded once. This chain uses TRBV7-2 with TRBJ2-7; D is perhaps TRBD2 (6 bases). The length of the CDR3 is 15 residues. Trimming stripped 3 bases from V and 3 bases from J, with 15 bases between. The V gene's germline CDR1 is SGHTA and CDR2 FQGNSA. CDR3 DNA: TGTGCCAGCAGCTTCATGGAGGGCCAGTACTACGAGCAGTACTTC. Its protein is CASSFMEGQYYEQYF.

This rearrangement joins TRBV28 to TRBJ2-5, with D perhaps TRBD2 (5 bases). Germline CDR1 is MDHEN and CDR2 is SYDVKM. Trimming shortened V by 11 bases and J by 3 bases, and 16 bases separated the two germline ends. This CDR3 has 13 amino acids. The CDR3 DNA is TGTGCCGGCCAACGGGAACCGGAAGAGACCCAGTACTTC. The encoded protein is CAGQREPEETQYF.

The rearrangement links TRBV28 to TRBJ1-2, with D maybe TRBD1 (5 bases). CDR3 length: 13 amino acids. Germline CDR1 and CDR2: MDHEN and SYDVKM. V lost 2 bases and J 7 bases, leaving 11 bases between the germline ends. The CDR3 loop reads CASSLTGASGYTF. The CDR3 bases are TGTGCCAGCAGTTTAACCGGGGCTAGTGGCTACACCTTC.

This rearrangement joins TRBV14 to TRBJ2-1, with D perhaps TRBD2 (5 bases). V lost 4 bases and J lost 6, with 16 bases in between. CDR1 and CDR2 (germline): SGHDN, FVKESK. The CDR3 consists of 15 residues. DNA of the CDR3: TGTGCCAGCAGCCTTTCCGGCGGAGGACCCAATGAGCAGTTCTTC. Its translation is CASSLSGGGPNEQFF. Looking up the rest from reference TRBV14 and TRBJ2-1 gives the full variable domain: EAGVTQFPSHSVIEKGQTVTLRCDPISGHDNLYWYRRVMGKEIKFLLHFVKESKQDESGMPNNRFLAERTGGTYSTLKVQPAELEDSGVYFCASSLSGGGPNEQFFGPGTRLTVL.

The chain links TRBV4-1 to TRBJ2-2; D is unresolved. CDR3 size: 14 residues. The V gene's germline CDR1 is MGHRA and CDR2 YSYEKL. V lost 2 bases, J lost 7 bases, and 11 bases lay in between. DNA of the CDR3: TGCGCCAGCAGCCAAATATTGGGCGACGGGGAGCTGTTTTTT. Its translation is CASSQILGDGELFF.

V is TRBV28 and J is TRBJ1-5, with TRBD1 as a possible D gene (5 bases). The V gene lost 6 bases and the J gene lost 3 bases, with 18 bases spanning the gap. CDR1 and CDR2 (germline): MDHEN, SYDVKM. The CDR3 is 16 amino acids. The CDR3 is CASSPIGTADNQPQHF. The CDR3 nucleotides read TGTGCCAGCAGCCCCATTGGGACGGCAGACAATCAGCCCCAGCATTTT.

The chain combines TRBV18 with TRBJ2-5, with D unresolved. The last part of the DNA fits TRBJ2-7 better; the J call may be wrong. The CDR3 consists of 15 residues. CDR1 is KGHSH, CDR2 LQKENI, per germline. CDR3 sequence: CASSPGIQKVYEQYF. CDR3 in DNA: TGTGCCAGCTCACCGGGGATCCAAAAAGTCTACGAGCAGTACTTC.

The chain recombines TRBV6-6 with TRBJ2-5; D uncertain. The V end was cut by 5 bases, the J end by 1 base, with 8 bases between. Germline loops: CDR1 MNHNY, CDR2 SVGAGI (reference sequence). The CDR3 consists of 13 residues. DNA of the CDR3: TGTGCCAGCAGTGGGTCAGGCCAAGAGACCCAGTACTTC. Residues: CASSGSGQETQYF.

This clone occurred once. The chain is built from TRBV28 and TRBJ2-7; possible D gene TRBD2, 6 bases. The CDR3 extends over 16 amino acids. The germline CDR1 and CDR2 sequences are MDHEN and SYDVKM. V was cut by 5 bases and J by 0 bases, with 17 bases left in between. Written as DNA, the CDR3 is TGTGCCAGCAGTCCCCCCTCTCGCGGGGTCTCCTACGAGCAGTACTTC. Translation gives CASSPPSRGVSYEQYF.

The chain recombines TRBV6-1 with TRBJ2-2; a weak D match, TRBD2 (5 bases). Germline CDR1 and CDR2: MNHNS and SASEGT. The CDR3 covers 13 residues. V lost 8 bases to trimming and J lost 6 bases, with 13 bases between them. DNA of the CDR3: TGTGCCAGCGGCCGGGGAGAAGCCGGGGAGCTGTTTTTT. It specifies CASGRGEAGELFF.

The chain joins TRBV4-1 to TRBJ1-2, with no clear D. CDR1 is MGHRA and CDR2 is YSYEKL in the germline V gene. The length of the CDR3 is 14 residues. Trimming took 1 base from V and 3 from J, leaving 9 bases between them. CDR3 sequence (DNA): TGCGCCAGCAGCCAAGCTTCCGGATACTATGGCTACACCTTC. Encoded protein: CASSQASGYYGYTF.

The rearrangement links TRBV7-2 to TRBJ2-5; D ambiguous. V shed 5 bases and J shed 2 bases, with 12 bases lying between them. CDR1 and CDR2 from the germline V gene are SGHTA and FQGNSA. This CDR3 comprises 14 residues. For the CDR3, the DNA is TGTGCCAGCAGCCCAGTCATCCAGCAAGAGACCCAGTACTTC. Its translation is CASSPVIQQETQYF.

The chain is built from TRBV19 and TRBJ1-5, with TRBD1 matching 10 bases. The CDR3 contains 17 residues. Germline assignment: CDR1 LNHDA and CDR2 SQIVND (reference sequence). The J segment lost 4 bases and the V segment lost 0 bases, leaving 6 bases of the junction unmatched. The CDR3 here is CASSIERPGQGNQPQHF. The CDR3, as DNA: TGTGCCAGTAGTATAGAGAGGCCGGGACAGGGGAATCAGCCCCAGCATTTT.

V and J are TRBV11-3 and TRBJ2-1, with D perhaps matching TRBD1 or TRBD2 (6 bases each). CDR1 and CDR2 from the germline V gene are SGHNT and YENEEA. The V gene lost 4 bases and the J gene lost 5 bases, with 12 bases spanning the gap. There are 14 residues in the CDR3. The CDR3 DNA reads TGTGCCAGCAGCTCGGGGGCTCTGAACAATGAGCAGTTCTTC. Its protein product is CASSSGALNNEQFF. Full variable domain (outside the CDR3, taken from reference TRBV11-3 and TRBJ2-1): EAGVVQSPRYKIIEKKQPVAFWCNPISGHNTLYWYLQNLGQGPELLIRYENEEAVDDSQLPKDRFSAERLKGVDSTLKIQPAELGDSAVYLCASSSGALNNEQFFGPGTRLTVL.

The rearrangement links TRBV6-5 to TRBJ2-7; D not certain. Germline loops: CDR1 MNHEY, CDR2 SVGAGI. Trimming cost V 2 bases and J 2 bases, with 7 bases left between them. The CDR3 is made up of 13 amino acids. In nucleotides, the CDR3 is TGTGCCAGCAGTTACCCAGGAACCTACGAGCAGTACTTC. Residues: CASSYPGTYEQYF.

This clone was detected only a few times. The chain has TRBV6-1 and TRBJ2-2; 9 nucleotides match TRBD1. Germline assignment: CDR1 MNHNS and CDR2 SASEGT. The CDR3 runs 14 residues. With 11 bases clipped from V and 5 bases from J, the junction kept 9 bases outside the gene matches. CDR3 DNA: TGTGCCTTACAGGGGGCGGACGTGACCGGGGAGCTGTTTTTT. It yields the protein CALQGADVTGELFF.

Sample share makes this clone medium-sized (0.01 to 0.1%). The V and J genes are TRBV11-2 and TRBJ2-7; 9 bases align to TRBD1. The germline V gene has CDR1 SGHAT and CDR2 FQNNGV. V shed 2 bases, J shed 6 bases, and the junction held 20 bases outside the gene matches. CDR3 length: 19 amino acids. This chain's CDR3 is CASSLYTGQGLVLSSEQYF. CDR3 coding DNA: TGTGCCAGCAGCTTATATACCGGACAGGGGTTGGTTTTGTCGTCCGAGCAGTACTTC.

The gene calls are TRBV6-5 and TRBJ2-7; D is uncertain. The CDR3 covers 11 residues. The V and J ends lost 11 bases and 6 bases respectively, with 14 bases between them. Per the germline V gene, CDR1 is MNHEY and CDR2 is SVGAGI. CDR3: CAGGETGEQYF. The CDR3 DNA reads TGTGCCGGTGGGGAAACGGGCGAGCAGTACTTC.

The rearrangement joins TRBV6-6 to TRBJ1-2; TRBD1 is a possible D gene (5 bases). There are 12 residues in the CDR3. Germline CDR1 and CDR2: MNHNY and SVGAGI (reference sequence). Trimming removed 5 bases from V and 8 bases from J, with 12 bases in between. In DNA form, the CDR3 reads TGTGCCAGCAGTCAAGGGGCGTGGGGCTACACCTTC. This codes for CASSQGAWGYTF.

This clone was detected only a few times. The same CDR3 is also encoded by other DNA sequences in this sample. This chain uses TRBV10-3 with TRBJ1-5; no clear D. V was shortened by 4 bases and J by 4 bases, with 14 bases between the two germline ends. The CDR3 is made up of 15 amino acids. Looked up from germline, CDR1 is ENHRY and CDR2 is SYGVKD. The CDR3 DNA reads TGTGCCATCAGTGGCGAGGGAGGGAGGAATCAGCCCCAGCATTTT. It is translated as CAISGEGGRNQPQHF.

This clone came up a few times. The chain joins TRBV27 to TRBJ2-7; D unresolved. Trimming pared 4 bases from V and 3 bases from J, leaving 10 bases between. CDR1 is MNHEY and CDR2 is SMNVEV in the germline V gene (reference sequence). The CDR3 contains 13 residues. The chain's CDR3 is CASSSSSDYEQYF. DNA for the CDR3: TGTGCCAGCAGTTCGTCCAGCGACTACGAGCAGTACTTC.

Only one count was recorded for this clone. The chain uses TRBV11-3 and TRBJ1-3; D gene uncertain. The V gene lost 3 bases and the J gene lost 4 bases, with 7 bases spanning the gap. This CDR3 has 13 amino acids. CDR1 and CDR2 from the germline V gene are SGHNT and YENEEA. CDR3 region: CASSFNEGNTIYF. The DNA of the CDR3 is TGTGCCAGCAGCTTCAATGAGGGAAACACCATATATTTT.

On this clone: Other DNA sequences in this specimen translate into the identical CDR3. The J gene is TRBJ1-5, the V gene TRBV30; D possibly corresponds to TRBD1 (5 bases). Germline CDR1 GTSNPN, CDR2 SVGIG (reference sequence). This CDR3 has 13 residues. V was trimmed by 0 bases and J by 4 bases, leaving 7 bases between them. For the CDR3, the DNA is TGTGCCTGGAGTGTGGGGGGGAATCAGCCCCAGCATTTT. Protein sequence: CAWSVGGNQPQHF.

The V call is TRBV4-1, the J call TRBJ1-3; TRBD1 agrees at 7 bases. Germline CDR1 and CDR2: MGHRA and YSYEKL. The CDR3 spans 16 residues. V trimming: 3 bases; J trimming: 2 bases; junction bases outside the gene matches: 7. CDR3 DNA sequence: TGCGCCAGCAGCCAGCGGGAGGGGACAGCTGGAAACACCATATATTTT. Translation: CASSQREGTAGNTIYF.